This TCR beta chain was sequenced in a study of blood T cell repertoires in COVID-19. Study-wide context: COVID-19 samples, acute and convalescent, were from the United States, Italy and Spain. T cells, B-cell-depleted T cells, or PBMCs provided the cDNA or gDNA that served as material.

This clone was counted a few times. Original data processing: For nucleated cells, counts were estimated from reference gene primer amplification. The assay was immunoSEQ multiplex PCR, and TCRdb's table has in-frame clones only and misses some. The D gene and trimming were derived from the DNA, and the V and J assignments and clone size from that table. The top ten hold about 0.7% of the sample, which has around 260,000 clones, roughly 90% seen once. This clonotype was obtained from a human donor in a cohort sampled during active COVID-19. Sequenced: peripheral blood.

This chain's CDR3 is CASSLMRGRGRQFF. DNA of the CDR3: TGTGCCAGCAGCTTAATGCGGGGGCGCGGGAGGCAGTTCTTC. The chain is built from TRBV7-3 and TRBJ2-1, with a tentative D call TRBD2 (7 bases). Germline V CDR1 and CDR2: SGHTA, FQGTGA. The V gene lost 1 base and the J gene lost 12 bases, with 16 bases spanning the gap. The CDR3 totals 14 residues. Full variable domain (missing parts from reference TRBV7-3 and TRBJ2-1): GAGVSQTPSNKVTEKGKYVELRCDPISGHTALYWYRQSLGQGPEFLIYFQGTGAADDSGLPNDRFFAVRPEGSVSTLKIQRTERGDSAVYLCASSLMRGRGRQFFGPGTRLTVL.